Included here is one T cell receptor (beta chain) sequence, with context. This specimen belongs to a study of cytomegalovirus exposure and HLA in healthy donors. Turning to the study itself: For the approximately 360 genotyped donors, 75% to 90% fell within the Caucasian-associated ancestry cluster.

The CDR3 sequence is 14 residues long. The germline V gene has CDR1 SGHTA and CDR2 FQGNSA. The V and J ends lost 5 bases and 4 bases, in that order; junction bases with no gene match: 4. The primer mix had 60 Vbeta and 13 Jbeta primers. Libraries were prepared by immunoSEQ multiplex PCR; TCRdb keeps only in-frame clonotypes and omits some of them. The table records roughly 60,000 clones, approximately 75% of them present only once. Specimen: PBMCs. V gene TRBV7-2 combines with J gene TRBJ1-1, with TRBD1 matching over 10 bases. This sequence was found in a woman aged 40 to 50 in good health and CMV-seropositive. CDR3 protein: CASSTRDRGTEAFF. The CDR3 nucleotides are TGTGCCAGCAGCACCCGGGACAGGGGCACTGAAGCTTTCTTT. Combining the CDR3 with reference TRBV7-2 and TRBJ1-1 gives the whole variable domain GAGVSQSPSNKVTEKGKDVELRCDPISGHTALYWYRQSLGQGLEFLIYFQGNSAPDKSGLPSDRFSAERTGGSVSTLTIQRTQQEDSAVYLCASSTRDRGTEAFFGQGTRLTVV.